Presented here are 32 T cell receptor beta chains from one specimen sequenced in a study of graft-versus-host responses after intestinal transplantation. Method: immunoSEQ multiplex PCR; TCRdb's copy keeps in-frame clones and lacks some. The table lists some 48,000 clones, roughly 95% of them singletons. Their target antigens are unknown. Sequencing was performed on unstimulated CD8+ T cells sorted from spleen or lymph node cells, taken before transplant. These receptors were collected from a human donor who was the organ donor for an intestinal transplant.

The rearrangement links TRBV19 to TRBJ2-1; possibly TRBD2 for D (7 bases). The V end was cut by 3 bases, the J end by 7 bases, with 10 bases between. The CDR3 is made up of 13 amino acids. Germline V gene data show CDR1 as LNHDA and CDR2 as SQIVND (reference sequence). CDR3 DNA sequence: TGTGCCAGTAGTATTGGGGGGGCAAATGAGCAGTTCTTC. Amino acids: CASSIGGANEQFF.

V gene TRBV4-1 combines with J gene TRBJ2-2; no clear D. This CDR3 contains 18 residues. Germline CDR1 MGHRA, CDR2 YSYEKL. Trimming removed 4 bases from V and 5 bases from J, with 23 bases in between. The CDR3 DNA sequence: TGCGCCAGCAGCCCAAGCGCTGGACGAACAGAACAAACCGGGGAGCTGTTTTTT. It yields the protein CASSPSAGRTEQTGELFF.

The rearrangement uses TRBV5-4 and TRBJ1-5, with D tentatively TRBD1 (6 bases). Germline V gene lookup returns CDR1 SGHNT and CDR2 YYREEE (reference sequence). Trimming removed 3 bases from V and 13 bases from J, with 20 bases in between. CDR3 length equals 14 residues. The CDR3 is CASSSDEETGSQHF. CDR3 nucleotide sequence: TGTGCCAGCAGCTCCGACGAAGAAACAGGGTCACAGCATTTT.

The V gene is TRBV27, the J gene TRBJ2-5, with TRBD2 matching over 7 bases. The trim removed 2 bases at V and 5 bases at J, leaving 5 bases unmatched. The CDR3 has 14 amino acids. Germline CDR1 reads MNHEY; CDR2 reads SMNVEV (reference sequence). The CDR3 DNA follows: TGTGCCAGCAGTTTACGGGGGGTTGGGGAGACCCAGTACTTC. The encoded protein is CASSLRGVGETQYF.

This chain connects TRBV7-9 to TRBJ2-5; maybe TRBD1 (6 bases). V was clipped by 4 bases and J by 5 bases, with 14 bases between them. CDR3 length: 14 residues. Germline V gene sequence: CDR1 SEHNR, CDR2 FQNEAQ (reference sequence). The CDR3 here is CASSSQGFTETQYF. CDR3 nucleotide sequence: TGTGCCAGCAGCTCCCAGGGGTTTACGGAGACCCAGTACTTC.

CDR3 sequence: CASSVLTGPVNTEAFF. As DNA, the CDR3 is TGTGCCAGCAGCGTCCTCACAGGGCCCGTGAACACTGAAGCTTTCTTT. This sequence joins TRBV9 and TRBJ1-1; D might be TRBD1 (6 bases). Germline CDR1 is SGDLS and CDR2 is YYNGEE. The CDR3 consists of 16 residues. Trimming took 2 bases from V and 0 from J, leaving 14 bases between them.

This chain links TRBV5-1 with TRBJ2-7, with D tentatively TRBD1 (5 bases). Trimming removed 1 base at V and 7 bases at J, with 12 bases between. Germline V lookup: CDR1 SGHRS, CDR2 YFSETQ. The CDR3 sequence is 13 residues long. The CDR3 DNA reads as TGCGCCAGCAGCTTGCCGCAGGGTAGGGAGCAGTACTTC. Translating gives CASSLPQGREQYF.

The chain couples TRBV5-5 to TRBJ2-2; D gene ambiguous. The CDR3 totals 14 residues. Germline-derived CDR1 and CDR2 are SGHKS and YYEKEE (reference sequence). V was trimmed by 4 bases and J by 4 bases, leaving 11 bases between them. The CDR3 DNA is TGTGCCAGCAGCCCTGAGGTTGGCACCGGGGAGCTGTTTTTT. This encodes CASSPEVGTGELFF.

The chain links TRBV30 to TRBJ2-1; the match to TRBD2 covers 10 bases. Germline CDR1 is GTSNPN and CDR2 is SVGIG (reference sequence). The CDR3 contains 14 residues. Losses at the gene ends were 6 bases for V and 0 bases for J; bases not matched to a gene: 2. CDR3: CACLAGGSYNEQFF. DNA of the CDR3: TGTGCCTGCTTAGCGGGGGGCTCCTACAATGAGCAGTTCTTC.

CDR3 sequence reads: CSITPTTGTYEQYF. In nucleotides, the CDR3 is TGCAGCATAACCCCAACGACAGGGACATACGAGCAGTACTTC. The V and J genes are TRBV29-1 and TRBJ2-5, with 7 positions matching TRBD1. Gene TRBJ2-7 matches the end of the DNA better, so the J call may be wrong. The CDR3 loop spans 14 amino acids. Looked up from germline, CDR1 is SQVTM and CDR2 is ANQGSEA.

This sequence joins TRBV4-1 and TRBJ2-5, with D perhaps given as TRBD1 or TRBD2 (6 bases each). The CDR3 has 17 amino acids. V was cut by 2 bases and J by 5 bases, with 21 bases left in between. Germline V lookup: CDR1 MGHRA, CDR2 YSYEKL. The DNA for the CDR3 is TGCGCCAGCAGCCAACACCGGTCTGGGGGGCTGGAGGAGACCCAGTACTTC. This sequence encodes CASSQHRSGGLEETQYF.

The V and J genes are TRBV15 and TRBJ1-2; no firm D call. The CDR3 has 13 amino acids. Germline-derived CDR1 and CDR2 are LNHNV and YYDKDF (reference sequence). With 5 bases removed from V and 8 bases from J, the gap between germline ends came to 15 bases. The CDR3 nucleotides read TGTGCCACCAGCCCCGACCGGAACCAGGGCTACACCTTC. Translation: CATSPDRNQGYTF.

V usage is TRBV10-2 and J usage is TRBJ2-5; 10 nucleotides align to TRBD2. The length of the CDR3 is 18 residues. Per germline, CDR1 WSHSY and CDR2 SAAADI. The junction had 11 bases not matched to a gene; V was cut back by 2 bases and J by 2 bases. The CDR3 sequence: CASSEGLAGGEFQETQYF. The CDR3 bases are TGCGCCAGCAGTGAGGGGTTAGCGGGGGGTGAATTTCAAGAGACCCAGTACTTC.

This clone was detected only a few times. This rearrangement joins TRBV27 to TRBJ1-5; D may be TRBD1 (6 bases). V lost 3 bases, J lost 5 bases, and 11 bases lay in between. CDR3 size: 14 residues. Germline CDR1 and CDR2: MNHEY and SMNVEV (reference sequence). In DNA form, the CDR3 reads TGTGCCAGCAGTTTTCGGGGGCGGTATCAGCCCCAGCATTTT. Its translation is CASSFRGRYQPQHF.

The rearrangement uses TRBV28 and TRBJ2-7; TRBD1 matches 8 bases. This CDR3 has 14 residues. Germline-derived CDR1 and CDR2 are MDHEN and SYDVKM. The junction had 6 bases not matched to a gene; V was cut back by 5 bases and J by 3 bases. The CDR3 sequence is CASSTGQGSYEQYF. The CDR3 nucleotides are TGTGCCAGCAGTACCGGACAGGGTAGCTACGAGCAGTACTTC.

The rearrangement joins TRBV4-3 to TRBJ2-7, with 10 nucleotides matching TRBD1. This CDR3 is built from 16 residues. V shed 6 bases, J shed 2 bases, and the junction held 10 bases outside the gene matches. Germline CDR1 and CDR2: LGHNA and YSLEER. CDR3 sequence reads: CASSQSLGTGAYEQYF. DNA for the CDR3: TGCGCCAGCAGTCAAAGTTTGGGGACAGGGGCCTACGAGCAGTACTTC.

This sequence joins TRBV30 and TRBJ1-2; D is ambiguous. V was clipped by 7 bases and J by 1 base, with 13 bases between them. From germline, CDR1 is GTSNPN and CDR2 SVGIG (reference sequence). CDR3 size: 13 residues. CDR3 residues: CASSEQFNYGYTF. In DNA form, the CDR3 reads TGTGCCTCATCAGAACAGTTTAACTATGGCTACACCTTC. Full variable domain (missing parts from reference TRBV30 and TRBJ1-2): SQTIHQWPATLVQPVGSPLSLECTVEGTSNPNLYWYRQAAGRGLQLLFYSVGIGQISSEVPQNLSASRPQDRQFILSSKKLLLSDSGFYLCASSEQFNYGYTFGSGTRLTVV.

The chain has TRBV6-5 and TRBJ2-7, with TRBD2 matching 10 bases. In germline, CDR1 is MNHEY, CDR2 SVGAGI. The CDR3 length is 15 residues. Trimming cost V 5 bases and J 3 bases; bases outside gene matches: 7. CDR3 DNA sequence: TGTGCCAGCAGTGGCACTAGCGGGGTAATCTACGAGCAGTACTTC. It codes for CASSGTSGVIYEQYF.

The chain recombines TRBV28 with TRBJ2-5; D gene ambiguous. The assigned J gene may be wrong: the sequence end matches TRBJ2-7 better. CDR3 size: 14 residues. CDR1 is MDHEN and CDR2 is SYDVKM in the germline V gene. CDR3 DNA sequence: TGTGCCAGCAGTTTACTTTCGGGTCTCTACGAGCAGTACTTC. Encoded protein: CASSLLSGLYEQYF.

This chain joins TRBV29-1 and TRBJ2-5; possibly TRBD1 for D (6 bases). The CDR3 length is 15 residues. Germline V gene data show CDR1 as SQVTM and CDR2 as ANQGSEA. Trimming removed 3 bases at V and 0 bases at J, with 14 bases between. The CDR3 is CSVDRRTEYQETQYF. CDR3 nucleotide sequence: TGCAGCGTTGATCGACGGACAGAGTACCAAGAGACCCAGTACTTC. Together with reference TRBV29-1 and TRBJ2-5, the CDR3 gives the full variable domain: SAVISQKPSRDICQRGTSLTIQCQVDSQVTMMFWYRQQPGQSLTLIATANQGSEATYESGFVIDKFPISRPNLTFSTLTVSNMSPEDSSIYLCSVDRRTEYQETQYFGPGTRLLVL.

The chain couples TRBV28 to TRBJ1-5; D remains ambiguous. Germline lookup yields CDR1 MDHEN and CDR2 SYDVKM. The CDR3 totals 12 residues. The V gene lost 2 bases and the J gene lost 6 bases, with 5 bases spanning the gap. The CDR3 loop is CASSLAGQPQHF. For the CDR3, the DNA is TGTGCCAGCAGTTTAGCCGGTCAGCCCCAGCATTTT.

The chain combines TRBV6-5 with TRBJ1-1; the D gene is possibly TRBD1 (6 bases). Trimming took 6 bases from V and 8 from J, leaving 16 bases between them. This CDR3 comprises 13 residues. Germline CDR1 MNHEY, CDR2 SVGAGI. The CDR3 coding sequence is TGTGCCAGCAGACCGCAGGGGCTCGACGAAGCTTTCTTT. As protein: CASRPQGLDEAFF.

This rearrangement joins TRBV4-2 to TRBJ2-3; 11 bases are a match to TRBD2. CDR1 and CDR2 from the germline V gene are LGHNA and YNFKEQ. This CDR3 has 16 amino acids. The junction had 9 bases not matched to a gene; V was cut back by 4 bases and J by 6 bases. The CDR3 bases are TGTGCCAGCAGCCCAGGGACTAGCGGAACGCGGGATACGCAGTATTTT. Its protein is CASSPGTSGTRDTQYF.

This clone was seen a single time. The chain is built from TRBV10-3 and TRBJ1-1, with 9 positions matching TRBD1. V trimming: 2 bases; J trimming: 7 bases; junction bases outside the gene matches: 8. The CDR3 consists of 15 residues. CDR1 is ENHRY, CDR2 SYGVKD, per germline. Here the CDR3 DNA reads TGTGCCATCAGTGAGCCCAAGGACAGGGGCCATGAAGCTTTCTTT. Its protein is CAISEPKDRGHEAFF.

The chain recombines TRBV7-7 with TRBJ2-1; 13 bases agree with TRBD2. The CDR3 has 15 amino acids. Germline loops: CDR1 SSHAT, CDR2 FNYEAQ (reference sequence). The trim removed 4 bases at V and 4 bases at J, leaving 1 base unmatched. CDR3 coding DNA: TGTGCCAGCAGCTCGGGACTAGCGGGATACAATGAGCAGTTCTTC. Translation: CASSSGLAGYNEQFF.

This clone was found a few times. This rearrangement joins TRBV15 to TRBJ2-3, with 10 bases fitting TRBD1. Germline V gene lookup returns CDR1 LNHNV and CDR2 YYDKDF (reference sequence). V shed 5 bases and J 4 bases; nucleotides not matched to a gene: 9. The CDR3 has 16 amino acids. CDR3 in DNA: TGTGCCACCAGCGAACAACCGGGACAGGGGCCAGATACGCAGTATTTT. Protein: CATSEQPGQGPDTQYF.

On this clone itself: At one of its ends the junction is not consistent with the germline gene, which may arise from a read error. Other DNA sequences in the same sample also yield this CDR3. The chain combines TRBV27 with TRBJ1-2; 7 bases are shared with TRBD1. The CDR3 spans 16 residues. Germline CDR1 MNHEY, CDR2 SMNVEV (reference sequence). In nucleotides, the CDR3 is TGCGCCAGCAGTTTATTAGGGGACAGCGGTAACTATGGCTACACCTTC. This sequence encodes CASSLLGDSGNYGYTF.

The gene calls are TRBV5-1 and TRBJ1-6; unclear D gene. The germline V gene encodes CDR1 SGHRS and CDR2 YFSETQ. This CDR3 has 17 residues. Trimming left V 1 base short and J 0 bases short, with 11 bases between. As DNA, the CDR3 is TGCGCCAGCAGCTTGTTGGGCAGCATCTCCTATAATTCACCCCTCCACTTT. Translating gives CASSLLGSISYNSPLHF.

The chain uses TRBV28 and TRBJ1-1, with D possibly TRBD1 on 6 matching bases. The germline CDR1 and CDR2 sequences are MDHEN and SYDVKM. This CDR3 contains 14 residues. Trimming removed 5 bases at V and 0 bases at J, with 10 bases between. The CDR3 region is CASSPGVMNTEAFF. CDR3 coding DNA: TGTGCCAGCAGTCCAGGGGTAATGAACACTGAAGCTTTCTTT.

The chain carries TRBV19 and TRBJ1-5; D remains unclear. The CDR3 is 15 residues long. Trimming removed 2 bases at V and 0 bases at J, with 8 bases between. CDR1 and CDR2 from the germline V gene are LNHDA and SQIVND (reference sequence). CDR3 loop: CASSITEYSNQPQHF. DNA for the CDR3: TGTGCCAGTAGTATAACGGAGTATAGCAATCAGCCCCAGCATTTT.

The chain joins TRBV4-1 to TRBJ2-1, with unresolved D. The CDR3 length is 12 residues. The germline V gene encodes CDR1 MGHRA and CDR2 YSYEKL. The V gene lost 0 bases and the J gene lost 7 bases, with 4 bases spanning the gap. CDR3 nucleotides: TGCGCCAGCAGCCAAGATTATAATGAGCAGTTCTTC. Translation: CASSQDYNEQFF.

This clone was seen only once. CDR3 nucleotides: TGTGCCAGCAGCGGCAAGGGATTCGCCCAAGTCGGTCGAAGTGGGACCCAGTACTTC. This translates into CASSGKGFAQVGRSGTQYF. The V and J genes are TRBV11-2 and TRBJ2-5; D unresolved. The V gene lost 5 bases and the J gene lost 7 bases, with 32 bases spanning the gap. Looked up from germline, CDR1 is SGHAT and CDR2 is FQNNGV. The CDR3 spans 19 residues.